What follows is one T cell receptor beta chain and its context. The CDR3 totals 15 residues. Deletions cut 0 bases from V and 7 bases from J, with 13 bases between. Germline assignment: CDR1 GTSNPN and CDR2 SVGIG (reference sequence). Cohorts were assigned according to the clinical history that participants reported. This sample stems from a study of blood T cell repertoires in COVID-19. The assay was immunoSEQ multiplex PCR, and TCRdb's table has in-frame clones only and misses some. Here the sample spans about 300,000 clones, around 90% being singletons. This receptor was identified in a young woman who had recovered from COVID-19. The sample comprised PBMCs or T cells enriched from blood (not recorded which). The rearrangement uses TRBV30 and TRBJ1-6; D is perhaps TRBD1 (6 bases). CDR3 DNA sequence: TGTGCCTGGAGTGTACCCGGCAGGGGAAATTCACCCCTCCACTTT. Translated: CAWSVPGRGNSPLHF.